This T cell receptor beta chain stems from a study of T cells after yellow fever vaccination. MiXCR, applied by TCRdb to the 5' RACE reads, yields one record per CDR3 protein. Of approximately 300,000 distinct CDR3 sequences listed, approximately 7% are singletons. Losses at the gene ends were 1 base for V and 4 bases for J; bases not matched to a gene: 8. This CDR3 region has 16 residues. This clonotype occurred many times. This chain uses TRBV12-3 or TRBV12-4 with TRBJ2-3; 7 positions match TRBD1. The sequence derives from a man between 18 and 35 years old who received the YFV17D yellow fever vaccine. The specimen comprised PBMCs, sampled more than 35 days after the first yellow fever vaccination. The CDR3 bases are TGTGCCAGCAGTTTAGTTCCAGGGGGAAAATCAGATACGCAGTATTTT. Its protein is CASSLVPGGKSDTQYF.